A single sample is the source of the 32 T cell receptor beta chains below, sequenced in a study of CD8 T cells in ankylosing spondylitis (TCRdb year 2017). The library came from 5' RACE. Instrument on record: Illumina HiSeq 2500. TCRdb reran the public reads through fastp at Q25 and MiXCR, keeping productive beta chains. Each entry merges the rows of one CDR3 protein and shows their most common DNA and genes. In all, the sample holds roughly 180,000 distinct CDR3 sequences, and about 13% of those were seen once. The ten largest clonotypes hold approximately 15% of the sample. Sequencing was carried out using blood, either unsorted or a sorted T cell fraction (not recorded which). The receptor set was obtained from a male donor with ankylosing spondylitis or in good health (not recorded which).

This clonotype was picked up many times. This chain uses TRBV27 with TRBJ2-1, with D unclear. Between the trimmed V and J ends, which lost 5 bases and 2 bases, there was a span of 4 bases. Germline V gene lookup returns CDR1 MNHEY and CDR2 SMNVEV (reference sequence). The CDR3 runs 12 residues. The CDR3 loop reads CASSPTYNEQFF. DNA for the CDR3: TGTGCCAGCAGTCCCACCTACAATGAGCAGTTCTTC.

This clonotype appeared a few times. The V call is TRBV19, the J call TRBJ2-2; D is possibly TRBD1 (6 bases). The CDR3 extends over 14 amino acids. Germline values: CDR1 LNHDA, CDR2 SQIVND (reference sequence). Deletions cut 3 bases from V and 7 bases from J, with 12 bases between. Written as DNA, the CDR3 is TGTGCCAGTAGTATGGGGGCCAGCAGCGGGGAGCTGTTTTTT. Translation: CASSMGASSGELFF.

This clonotype was counted many times. The chain is built from TRBV12-3 or TRBV12-4 and TRBJ1-2, with 7 nucleotides matching TRBD1. Losses at the gene ends were 6 bases for V and 4 bases for J; bases not matched to a gene: 5. The CDR3 is 13 residues long. The CDR3 DNA follows: TGTGCCAGCAGCCGCGGACAGGCCTATGGCTACACCTTC. Its translation: CASSRGQAYGYTF.

The gene calls are TRBV6-1 and TRBJ1-6, with a weak D call TRBD1 (6 bases). Per the germline V gene, CDR1 is MNHNS and CDR2 is SASEGT. The germline V and J ends were trimmed by 7 bases and 0 bases, with 13 bases remaining between them. The CDR3 has 16 residues. CDR3 in amino acids: CASKGGRDSYNSPLHF. The CDR3 region has the DNA TGTGCCAGCAAGGGGGGGAGAGACTCCTATAATTCACCCCTCCACTTT.

This clonotype was recorded at least ten times. This sequence joins TRBV20-1 and TRBJ2-7, with 7 bases matching TRBD1. Per germline, CDR1 DFQATT and CDR2 SNEGSKA (reference sequence). The V and J ends lost 5 bases and 0 bases, in that order; junction bases with no gene match: 7. This CDR3 has 14 amino acids. The CDR3 here is CSAPRQGYSYEQYF. CDR3 sequence (DNA): TGCAGTGCTCCTCGACAGGGTTACTCCTACGAGCAGTACTTC.

This clonotype was seen repeatedly, ten times or more. The genes are TRBV11-2 and TRBJ2-7, with a tentative D call TRBD2 (5 bases). Germline V gives CDR1 SGHAT, CDR2 FQNNGV. This CDR3 comprises 15 residues. Trimming took off 1 base at V and 4 bases at J, with 14 bases between the two ends. The CDR3 DNA is TGTGCCAGCAGCTTAGGTCGCGGGTCCCTTTACGAGCAGTACTTC. Amino acids: CASSLGRGSLYEQYF.

This clonotype was seen only a few times. The V gene is TRBV12-3 or TRBV12-4, the J gene TRBJ2-7; no clear D. The V end lost 1 base, the J end lost 6 bases, and 13 bases lay between the germline ends. The CDR3 consists of 14 residues. The CDR3 region is CASSLESHPAEQYF. The DNA of the CDR3 is TGTGCCAGCAGTTTAGAAAGCCATCCGGCCGAGCAGTACTTC.

This clonotype occurred a few times. CDR3 in DNA: TGCAGCGTTGCCGGGGCAGGGGGCATTCTCACTGAAGCTTTCTTT. The encoded protein is CSVAGAGGILTEAFF. The chain has TRBV29-1 and TRBJ1-1; 8 positions match TRBD1. The ends lost 4 bases at V and 4 bases at J; junction bases unmatched: 11. Looked up from germline, CDR1 is SQVTM and CDR2 is ANQGSEA. This CDR3 is built from 15 residues.

The V and J genes are TRBV7-6 and TRBJ2-7; 8 positions agree with TRBD1. With 5 bases clipped from V and 4 bases from J, the junction kept 10 bases outside the gene matches. The CDR3 extends over 15 amino acids. Germline V gene sequence: CDR1 SGHVS, CDR2 FNYEAQ. The CDR3 coding sequence is TGTGCCAGCAGCGACGGGACAGGAGTTCTGTACGAGCAGTACTTC. Protein product: CASSDGTGVLYEQYF. The full variable domain, rest sourced from reference TRBV7-6 and TRBJ2-7, is GAGVSQSPRYKVTKRGQDVALRCDPISGHVSLYWYRQALGQGPEFLTYFNYEAQQDKSGLPNDRFSAERPEGSISTLTIQRTEQRDSAMYRCASSDGTGVLYEQYFGPGTRLTVT.

The chain employs TRBV19 and TRBJ2-3; TRBD2 matches 9 bases. V trimming: 2 bases; J trimming: 0 bases; junction bases outside the gene matches: 3. This CDR3 has 16 amino acids. Germline loops: CDR1 LNHDA, CDR2 SQIVND (reference sequence). CDR3 coding DNA: TGTGCCAGTAGTATAAGACTAGCGGCTAGCACAGATACGCAGTATTTT. It codes for CASSIRLAASTDTQYF.

The rearrangement links TRBV4-2 to TRBJ2-7; a possible D gene is TRBD2 (6 bases). Germline CDR1 and CDR2: LGHNA and YNFKEQ. V was pared by 1 base and J by 3 bases, with 13 bases between. This CDR3 spans 15 amino acids. In DNA form, the CDR3 reads TGTGCCAGCAGCCAAGTGTCAACTAGCAGCTACGAGCAGTACTTC. The encoded protein is CASSQVSTSSYEQYF.

J is TRBJ2-3 and V is TRBV5-4; D perhaps matches TRBD1 (6 bases). This CDR3 has 13 residues. Trimming removed 10 bases at V and 1 base at J, with 13 bases between. Looked up from germline, CDR1 is SGHNT and CDR2 is YYREEE (reference sequence). The chain's CDR3 is CAQGSIGTDTQYF. DNA for the CDR3: TGTGCCCAGGGGTCTATTGGCACAGATACGCAGTATTTT.

Many counts were recorded for this clonotype. V usage is TRBV29-1 and J usage is TRBJ2-7; D unresolved. The CDR3 is 14 residues long. Germline V CDR1 and CDR2: SQVTM, ANQGSEA. Trimming shortened V by 3 bases and J by 1 base, and 13 bases separated the two germline ends. The CDR3 loop is CSVEMGQPSYEQYF. The CDR3 DNA reads as TGCAGCGTTGAGATGGGCCAGCCATCCTACGAGCAGTACTTC.

This clonotype was seen a handful of times. V gene TRBV9 combines with J gene TRBJ2-3; D may be TRBD1 (7 bases). The V gene lost 0 bases and the J gene lost 4 bases, with 15 bases spanning the gap. This CDR3 has 16 residues. The germline V gene encodes CDR1 SGDLS and CDR2 YYNGEE. CDR3 nucleotide sequence: TGTGCCAGCAGCGTAGGGGCGGGAAGGGGGCCAGATACGCAGTATTTT. This sequence encodes CASSVGAGRGPDTQYF.

This clonotype has just a few counts. J is TRBJ2-7 and V is TRBV29-1; 7 nucleotides agree with TRBD1. This CDR3 spans 12 amino acids. Germline CDR1 reads SQVTM; CDR2 reads ANQGSEA. J was trimmed by 5 bases and V by 4 bases; bases with no gene match: 5. The CDR3 loop is CSVGTGGHEQYF. In DNA, the CDR3 is TGCAGCGTTGGGACAGGAGGCCACGAGCAGTACTTC.

This clonotype was counted at least ten times. The chain is built from TRBV12-5 and TRBJ2-7; 7 positions agree with TRBD2. The ends lost 1 base at V and 2 bases at J; junction bases unmatched: 11. CDR1 and CDR2 from the germline V gene are LGHNT and FRNRAP. The CDR3 totals 17 residues. CDR3: CASGLAQAGGGAYEQYF. The CDR3 nucleotides read TGTGCTAGTGGTTTGGCCCAAGCGGGCGGGGGAGCCTACGAGCAGTACTTC.

The chain is built from TRBV10-3 and TRBJ1-2; unclear D gene. Trimming shortened V by 6 bases and J by 12 bases, and 20 bases separated the two germline ends. Germline CDR1 reads ENHRY; CDR2 reads SYGVKD. This CDR3 contains 13 residues. CDR3 sequence reads: CAIRVDEGVDHTF. CDR3 DNA sequence: TGTGCCATCAGGGTGGATGAGGGTGTGGATCACACCTTC.

This clonotype was recorded at least ten times. The rearrangement joins TRBV5-1 to TRBJ2-1, with D unclear. The CDR3 extends over 13 amino acids. CDR1 is SGHRS and CDR2 is YFSETQ in the germline V gene. Trimming stripped 2 bases from V and 6 bases from J, with 9 bases between. For the CDR3, the DNA is TGCGCCAGCAGCTTTTGGCACTTCAATGAGCAGTTCTTC. The encoded protein is CASSFWHFNEQFF.

This clonotype was seen more than once but under ten times. CDR3 DNA: TGCAGCGTTGGGTACAGCGATGGGCAGTACTTC. Its protein product is CSVGYSDGQYF. The chain couples TRBV29-1 to TRBJ2-7; D is uncertain. Trimming shortened V by 4 bases and J by 9 bases, and 13 bases separated the two germline ends. CDR1 and CDR2 (germline): SQVTM, ANQGSEA. There are 11 residues in the CDR3.

This chain links TRBV4-1 with TRBJ2-1; tentative D call: TRBD1 (8 bases). Germline-derived CDR1 and CDR2 are MGHRA and YSYEKL. The CDR3 sequence is 16 residues long. V lost 5 bases, J lost 3 bases, and 17 bases lay in between. This CDR3 reads CASSTLQGGDYNEQFF. CDR3 bases: TGCGCCAGCAGCACCCTACAGGGGGGGGACTACAATGAGCAGTTCTTC.

This clonotype was counted a few times. This CDR3 is CASSYSLDGNTEAFF. CDR3 nucleotides: TGTGCCAGCAGTTACTCATTGGACGGGAACACTGAAGCTTTCTTT. The chain links TRBV6-5 to TRBJ1-1; no firm D call. Trimming removed 0 bases at V and 1 base at J, with 9 bases between. CDR3 size: 15 residues. CDR1 and CDR2 (germline): MNHEY, SVGAGI.

The chain employs TRBV5-1 and TRBJ1-1; 8 positions match TRBD1. V trimming: 1 base; J trimming: 3 bases; junction bases outside the gene matches: 5. This CDR3 comprises 15 residues. Germline V lookup: CDR1 SGHRS, CDR2 YFSETQ. In DNA, the CDR3 is TGCGCCAGCAGCTTGCCCGGGACAGGCGACACTGAAGCTTTCTTT. It specifies CASSLPGTGDTEAFF.

The chain employs TRBV5-1 and TRBJ1-1; TRBD1 agrees at 8 bases. The germline V gene encodes CDR1 SGHRS and CDR2 YFSETQ. CDR3 length: 14 amino acids. V trimming: 1 base; J trimming: 8 bases; junction bases outside the gene matches: 7. DNA of the CDR3: TGCGCCAGCAGCTTGTCCCAGGGGGCCCGAGAAGCTTTCTTT. As protein: CASSLSQGAREAFF.

The chain links TRBV2 to TRBJ2-7; possibly TRBD1 for D (5 bases). Germline lookup yields CDR1 SNHLY and CDR2 FYNNEI. The CDR3 contains 10 residues. V lost 6 bases to trimming and J lost 7 bases, with 7 bases between them. CDR3 region: CASRWTEQYF. CDR3 DNA: TGTGCCAGCAGATGGACAGAGCAGTACTTC.

This clonotype was detected only a few times. The chain recombines TRBV20-1 with TRBJ2-1; 10 nucleotides align to TRBD1. Trimming removed 4 bases from V and 10 bases from J; junction bases left unmatched: 10. The CDR3 sequence is 14 residues long. The germline gives CDR1 DFQATT, CDR2 SNEGSKA (reference sequence). This chain's CDR3 is CSAITDRGPEEQFF. The CDR3 nucleotides are TGCAGTGCTATAACCGACAGGGGGCCGGAGGAGCAGTTCTTC.

The gene calls are TRBV19 and TRBJ2-3; 7 nucleotides line up with TRBD1. CDR3 length: 14 amino acids. Germline loops: CDR1 LNHDA, CDR2 SQIVND (reference sequence). V shed 7 bases, J shed 1 base, and the junction held 5 bases outside the gene matches. CDR3 amino acids: CASTSGQGTDTQYF. The DNA of the CDR3 is TGTGCCAGTACCTCCGGACAGGGCACAGATACGCAGTATTTT.

Only a few counts were recorded for this clonotype. The chain joins TRBV20-1 to TRBJ2-1; 10 bases align to TRBD2. Trimming cost V 1 base and J 3 bases; bases outside gene matches: 3. Germline loops: CDR1 DFQATT, CDR2 SNEGSKA (reference sequence). CDR3 length: 15 residues. The CDR3 spells CSARGPSGGYNEQFF. CDR3 nucleotide sequence: TGCAGTGCTAGAGGTCCTAGCGGGGGCTACAATGAGCAGTTCTTC.

This clonotype was recorded many times. The J gene is TRBJ2-7, the V gene TRBV5-1; TRBD1 aligns across 7 bases. Germline V gene data show CDR1 as SGHRS and CDR2 as YFSETQ. Trimming cost V 0 bases and J 5 bases; bases outside gene matches: 5. This CDR3 spans 14 amino acids. The CDR3 region is CASSLGQGTDEQYF. Here the CDR3 DNA reads TGCGCCAGCAGCTTGGGACAGGGTACGGACGAGCAGTACTTC.

This clonotype was detected a few times. V usage is TRBV20-1 and J usage is TRBJ2-1, with 7 bases fitting TRBD2. Germline loops: CDR1 DFQATT, CDR2 SNEGSKA (reference sequence). CDR3 length equals 14 residues. Trimming took 0 bases from V and 4 from J; bases not matched to a gene: 3. CDR3 sequence: CSAREAGAYNEQFF. The CDR3, as DNA: TGCAGTGCTAGAGAGGCGGGAGCTTACAATGAGCAGTTCTTC.

CDR3 loop: CATSSHENPGLAYQQFF. As DNA, the CDR3 is TGTGCCACCAGCAGCCATGAAAACCCGGGACTAGCATATCAGCAGTTCTTC. This rearrangement joins TRBV15 to TRBJ2-1; 9 bases fit TRBD2. Losses at the gene ends were 3 bases for V and 11 bases for J; bases not matched to a gene: 17. Germline assignment: CDR1 LNHNV and CDR2 YYDKDF (reference sequence). The CDR3 runs to 17 residues.

A single count supports this clonotype. J is TRBJ2-7 and V is TRBV19; D might be TRBD2 (5 bases). Trimming cost V 5 bases and J 4 bases, with 12 bases left between them. This CDR3 is built from 13 residues. Germline CDR1 LNHDA, CDR2 SQIVND (reference sequence). The CDR3, as DNA: TGTGCCAGTAGTCCAGGACTCGAGTACGAGCAGTACTTC. Its protein is CASSPGLEYEQYF.

This rearrangement joins TRBV6-1 to TRBJ2-6, with unresolved D. The ends were cut back, 8 bases at V and 0 bases at J, with 8 bases in the middle. Per the germline V gene, CDR1 is MNHNS and CDR2 is SASEGT. CDR3 size: 14 residues. The CDR3 nucleotides read TGTGCCAGCCGAAACGGCTCTGGGGCCAACGTCCTGACTTTC. Protein product: CASRNGSGANVLTF.